This TCR beta chain was found in a study of vaccination and CD4 T cells after COVID-19. Trimming took 1 base from V and 2 from J, leaving 6 bases between them. The CDR3 runs to 13 residues. The germline gives CDR1 SGHVS, CDR2 FQNEAQ. Treatment indicated: 10-day PBMC culture with coronavirus spike peptide pools or control peptides (ViraFEST assay). The Oncomine TCR Beta short-read assay sequenced DNA from cultured CD4+ T cells. TCRdb passed the PCR reads through MiXCR, listing each CDR3 protein once. Of roughly 15,000 distinct CDR3 sequences in the sample, more than 45% were seen once. This clonotype was recorded a few times. Its antigen is as yet unknown.

This clonotype originated in a human donor who had recovered from COVID-19. The sample was CD4+ T cells from blood, cultured in vitro. This chain links TRBV7-8 with TRBJ2-7; tentatively, D is TRBD2 (6 bases). The CDR3 region is CASSLGEAYEQYF. The CDR3 region has the DNA TGTGCCAGCAGCTTAGGGGAGGCCTACGAGCAGTACTTC.